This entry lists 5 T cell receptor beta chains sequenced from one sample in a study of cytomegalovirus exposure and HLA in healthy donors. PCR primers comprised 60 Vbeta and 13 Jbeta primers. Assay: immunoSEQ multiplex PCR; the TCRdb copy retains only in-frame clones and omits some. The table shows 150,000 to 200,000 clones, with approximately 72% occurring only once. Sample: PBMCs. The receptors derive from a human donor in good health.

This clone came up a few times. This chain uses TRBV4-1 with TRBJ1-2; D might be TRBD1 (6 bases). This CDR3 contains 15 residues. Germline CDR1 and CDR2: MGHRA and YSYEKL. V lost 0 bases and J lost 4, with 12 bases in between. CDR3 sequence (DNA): TGCGCCAGCAGCCAAGATGGCACAGGGTTCTATGGCTACACCTTC. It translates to CASSQDGTGFYGYTF.

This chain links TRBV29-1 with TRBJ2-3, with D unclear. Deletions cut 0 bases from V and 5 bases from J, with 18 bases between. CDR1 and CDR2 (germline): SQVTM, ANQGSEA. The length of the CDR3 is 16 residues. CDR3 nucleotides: TGCAGCGTTGAAGAGTCCGCACCCATCGCAGTAGATACGCAGTATTTT. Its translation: CSVEESAPIAVDTQYF.

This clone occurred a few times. The CDR3, as DNA: TGTGCCAGCAGTCCGACAGGGGAAGCTGGTCAGCCCCAGCATTTT. Amino acids: CASSPTGEAGQPQHF. V is TRBV6-4 and J is TRBJ1-5; 8 nucleotides align to TRBD1. V gave up 5 bases and J gave up 6 bases; unmatched junction bases: 9. Germline CDR1 is MRHNA and CDR2 is SNTAGT. This CDR3 is 15 amino acids long.

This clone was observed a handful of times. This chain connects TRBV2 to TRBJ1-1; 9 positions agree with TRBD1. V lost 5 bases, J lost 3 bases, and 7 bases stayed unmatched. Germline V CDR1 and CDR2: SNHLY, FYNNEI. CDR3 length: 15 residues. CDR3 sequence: CASSSTGGEYTEAFF. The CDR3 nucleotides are TGTGCCAGCAGTTCGACAGGGGGAGAGTACACTGAAGCTTTCTTT.

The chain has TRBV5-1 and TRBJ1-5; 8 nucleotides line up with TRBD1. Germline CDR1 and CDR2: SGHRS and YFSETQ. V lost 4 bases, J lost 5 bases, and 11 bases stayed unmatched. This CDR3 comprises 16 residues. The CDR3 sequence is CASSPFGQGDDQPQHF. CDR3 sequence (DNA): TGCGCCAGCAGCCCTTTCGGACAGGGCGATGATCAGCCCCAGCATTTT.